The next 9 T cell receptor beta chains were all read from a single sample in a study of untreated major depressive disorder. Whole-study results and caveats: Depressed patients' CD4+ T cells carried increased TRBV05-01 (Vbeta 5.1) usage versus control CD4+ T cells.

These receptors lack a known antigen. This table comes from immunoSEQ multiplex PCR, and its TCRdb copy is limited to in-frame clones, with some not included. The sample includes around 13,000 clones, about 93% of them seen just once. Specimen: CD4+ T cells from PBMCs. The receptors stem from a man aged 25 to 40 with major depressive disorder.

The chain employs TRBV5-4 and TRBJ2-1; TRBD2 agrees at 8 bases. The ends lost 6 bases at V and 8 bases at J; junction bases unmatched: 10. CDR1 and CDR2 from the germline V gene are SGHNT and YYREEE (reference sequence). This CDR3 is 14 amino acids long. The CDR3 sequence: CASTRGGGFDEQFF. In DNA, the CDR3 is TGTGCCAGCACCCGGGGGGGCGGTTTCGATGAGCAGTTCTTC.

The rearrangement joins TRBV28 to TRBJ2-7, with D uncertain. In germline, CDR1 is MDHEN, CDR2 SYDVKM. Trimming pared 6 bases from V and 5 bases from J, leaving 20 bases between. This CDR3 has 15 amino acids. The DNA of the CDR3 is TGTGCCAGCAGGTCCCTCGGACGAGGTATCGACGAGCAGTACTTC. Protein sequence: CASRSLGRGIDEQYF.

V is TRBV15 and J is TRBJ1-2, with TRBD1 as a possible D gene (5 bases). Trimming left V 3 bases short and J 6 bases short, with 11 bases between. The CDR3 runs to 13 residues. CDR1 and CDR2 from the germline V gene are LNHNV and YYDKDF (reference sequence). CDR3 in amino acids: CATSSGTGDGYTF. CDR3 bases: TGTGCCACCAGCAGCGGGACCGGGGATGGCTACACCTTC.

The J gene is TRBJ1-2, the V gene TRBV19, with D perhaps TRBD1 (6 bases). CDR1 LNHDA and CDR2 SQIVND come from the germline V gene (reference sequence). CDR3 length: 14 amino acids. V was cut by 8 bases and J by 5 bases, with 18 bases left in between. CDR3 protein: CASSQGRGPYGYTF. DNA of the CDR3: TGTGCCAGTTCACAGGGTCGGGGACCTTATGGCTACACCTTC.

The V and J genes are TRBV18 and TRBJ2-6; perhaps TRBD2 as D (6 bases). V was trimmed by 3 bases and J by 2 bases, leaving 17 bases between them. CDR1 and CDR2 (germline): KGHSH, LQKENI. CDR3 length equals 18 residues. The chain's CDR3 is CASSPQAGSGAGANVLTF. Written as DNA, the CDR3 is TGTGCCAGCTCACCCCAGGCAGGGTCGGGAGCTGGGGCCAACGTCCTGACTTTC. Full variable domain (outside the CDR3, taken from reference TRBV18 and TRBJ2-6): NAGVMQNPRHLVRRRGQEARLRCSPMKGHSHVYWYRQLPEEGLKFMVYLQKENIIDESGMPKERFSAEFPKEGPSILRIQQVVRGDSAAYFCASSPQAGSGAGANVLTFGAGSRLTVL.

The V gene is TRBV21-1, the J gene TRBJ2-7; TRBD1, the table's D call, lacks a check against the DNA. TRBV21-1 corresponds to a pseudogene. The CDR3 has 16 amino acids. In DNA, the CDR3 is TGTGCCAGCAGCAAACGCTCCGGGACAGGGGGCTACGAGCAGTACTTC. It translates to CASSKRSGTGGYEQYF.

The chain employs TRBV11-2 and TRBJ2-3, with D possibly called TRBD1 or TRBD2 (5 bases each). CDR3 length: 12 amino acids. V lost 1 base and J lost 8, with 7 bases in between. Germline V CDR1 and CDR2: SGHAT, FQNNGV. The CDR3 spells CASSLVGGTQYF. For the CDR3, the DNA is TGTGCCAGCAGCTTAGTTGGGGGTACGCAGTATTTT.

The CDR3 is CASSLVPLAGGQETQYF. CDR3 nucleotides: TGCGCCAGCAGCTTGGTGCCTCTAGCGGGGGGACAAGAGACCCAGTACTTC. The chain is built from TRBV5-1 and TRBJ2-5; 11 positions match TRBD2. CDR3 size: 17 residues. Germline V lookup: CDR1 SGHRS, CDR2 YFSETQ. V dropped 0 bases and J dropped 2; count of bases not matched to a gene: 6.

V usage is TRBV2 and J usage is TRBJ2-3; D is perhaps TRBD2 (6 bases). Trimming pared 7 bases from V and 0 bases from J, leaving 11 bases between. From germline, CDR1 is SNHLY and CDR2 FYNNEI. This CDR3 region has 14 residues. The CDR3 DNA follows: TGTGCCAGCATAGCGGAACCTAGCACAGATACGCAGTATTTT. Its protein is CASIAEPSTDTQYF.